The present T cell receptor (beta chain) was sequenced within a study of siplizumab effects on memory and regulatory T cells. TCRdb's table, derived via immunoSEQ multiplex PCR, lists solely in-frame clones and lacks some. This table holds 60,000 to 80,000 clones, roughly 80% found once. The V end lost 1 base, the J end lost 5 bases, and 14 bases lay between the germline ends. Germline assignment: CDR1 MGHDK and CDR2 SYGVNS. The CDR3 runs 15 residues. Sequenced sample: memory CD4+ T cells sorted from blood. The chain combines TRBV25-1 with TRBJ1-1; D perhaps matches TRBD1 (5 bases). The TCR was taken from a human donor in good health. The CDR3 DNA sequence: TGTGCCAGCAGTGAATTCCAGGGCGAGGGAACTGAAGCTTTCTTT. Protein sequence: CASSEFQGEGTEAFF. Full variable domain (remainder filled in from reference TRBV25-1 and TRBJ1-1): EADIYQTPRYLVIGTGKKITLECSQTMGHDKMYWYQQDPGMELHLIHYSYGVNSTEKGDLSSESTVSRIRTEHFPLTLESARPSHTSQYLCASSEFQGEGTEAFFGQGTRLTVV.